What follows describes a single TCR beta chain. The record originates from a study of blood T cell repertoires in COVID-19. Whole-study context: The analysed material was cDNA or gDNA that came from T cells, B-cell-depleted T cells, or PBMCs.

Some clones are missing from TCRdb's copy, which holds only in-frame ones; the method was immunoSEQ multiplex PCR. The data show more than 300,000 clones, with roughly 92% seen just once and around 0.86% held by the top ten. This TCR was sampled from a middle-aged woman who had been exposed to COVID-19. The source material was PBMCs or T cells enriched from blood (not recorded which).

CDR3 region: CASSLSIYEQFF. CDR3 nucleotide sequence: TGTGCCAGCAGCTTGTCTATATATGAGCAGTTCTTC. The genes are TRBV11-1 and TRBJ2-1; D gene uncertain. CDR3 length: 12 residues. Germline loops: CDR1 SGHAT, CDR2 FQDESV (reference sequence). V was cut by 3 bases and J by 8 bases, with 8 bases left in between.